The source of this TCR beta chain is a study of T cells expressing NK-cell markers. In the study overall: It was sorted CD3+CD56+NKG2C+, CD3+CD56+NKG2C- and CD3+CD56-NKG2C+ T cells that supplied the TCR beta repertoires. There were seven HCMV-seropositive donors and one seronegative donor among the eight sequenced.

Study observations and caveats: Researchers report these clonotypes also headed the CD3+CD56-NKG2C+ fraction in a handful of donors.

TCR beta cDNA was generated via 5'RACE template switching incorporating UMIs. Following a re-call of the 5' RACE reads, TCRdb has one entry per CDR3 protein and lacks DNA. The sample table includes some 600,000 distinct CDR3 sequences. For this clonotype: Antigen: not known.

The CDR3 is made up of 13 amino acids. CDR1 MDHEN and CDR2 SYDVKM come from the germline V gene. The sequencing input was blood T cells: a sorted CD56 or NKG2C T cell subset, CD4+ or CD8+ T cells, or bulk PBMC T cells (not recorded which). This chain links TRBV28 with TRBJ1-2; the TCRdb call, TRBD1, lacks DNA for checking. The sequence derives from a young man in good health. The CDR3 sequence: CASSPLAPAGYTF.